This entry features one T cell receptor beta chain sequence. Clones were read by immunoSEQ multiplex PCR, and TCRdb kept only the in-frame ones, dropping some. Here the sample spans roughly 83,000 clones, approximately 94% being singletons. Germline values: CDR1 SNHLY, CDR2 FYNNEI. This CDR3 spans 15 amino acids. Trimming left V 6 bases short and J 0 bases short, with 12 bases between. The record originates from a study of technical replicates of blood from a few donors. The specimen sequenced was T cells isolated from PBMCs. The chain joins TRBV2 to TRBJ1-5; D is possibly TRBD1 (6 bases). This TCR was recovered from a human donor in good health. The CDR3 protein is CASRIGQLSNQPQHF. The DNA of the CDR3 is TGTGCCAGCAGAATCGGACAGCTTAGCAATCAGCCCCAGCATTTT.